These 31 T cell receptor beta chains came from one sample sequenced in a study of cytomegalovirus exposure and HLA in healthy donors. Clones were sequenced by immunoSEQ multiplex PCR, and TCRdb holds only the in-frame ones, with some missing. The top ten clones hold roughly 6% of a sample with about 160,000 clones, 85% to 90% of them seen once. Input material: PBMCs. All receptors come from a woman aged 25 to 39 in good health and CMV-seronegative.

The rearrangement joins TRBV2 to TRBJ1-1, with D perhaps matching TRBD1 (5 bases). This CDR3 spans 16 amino acids. Trimming shortened V by 5 bases and J by 5 bases, and 21 bases separated the two germline ends. Germline V gives CDR1 SNHLY, CDR2 FYNNEI. The CDR3 loop is CASSPIGGGAGTEAFF. As DNA, the CDR3 is TGTGCCAGCAGTCCCATCGGGGGTGGGGCGGGAACTGAAGCTTTCTTT.

This chain joins TRBV7-2 and TRBJ1-4; 9 bases line up with TRBD1. CDR1 is SGHTA and CDR2 is FQGNSA in the germline V gene. The CDR3 sequence is 15 residues long. V was pared by 5 bases and J by 7 bases, with 8 bases of the junction left unmatched. CDR3 sequence reads: CASSLSGTGTEKLFF. The DNA of the CDR3 is TGTGCCAGCAGCCTCAGCGGGACAGGGACTGAAAAACTGTTTTTT.

The V and J genes are TRBV9 and TRBJ2-5; 12 bases align to TRBD2. CDR3 length equals 16 residues. The germline V gene encodes CDR1 SGDLS and CDR2 YYNGEE. With V trimmed by 4 bases and J by 4 bases, 8 bases remained unmatched. The CDR3 DNA follows: TGTGCCAGCAGCATAGGACTAGCGGGAAGTGGAGAGACCCAGTACTTC. Its translation: CASSIGLAGSGETQYF.

The chain combines TRBV9 with TRBJ2-3, with TRBD1 as a possible D gene (5 bases). With 6 bases removed from V and 6 bases from J, the gap between germline ends came to 14 bases. Per germline, CDR1 SGDLS and CDR2 YYNGEE. The CDR3 totals 13 residues. CDR3 sequence reads: CASTRVQSDTQYF. The CDR3 bases are TGTGCCAGCACCAGGGTACAATCCGATACGCAGTATTTT.

The V and J genes are TRBV16 and TRBJ1-1, with D possibly TRBD1 on 6 matching bases. CDR1 and CDR2 (germline): KGHSY, FQNENV. The V gene lost 2 bases and the J gene lost 7 bases, with 11 bases spanning the gap. This CDR3 has 13 amino acids. CDR3 coding DNA: TGTGCCAGCAGCCAAACCGGGACACGTGAAGCTTTCTTT. Translated, it gives CASSQTGTREAFF.

The J gene is TRBJ2-3, the V gene TRBV9; D might be TRBD1 or TRBD2, each matching 7 bases. The CDR3 loop spans 16 amino acids. The germline V gene has CDR1 SGDLS and CDR2 YYNGEE. V was trimmed by 4 bases and J by 1 base, leaving 16 bases between them. The CDR3 region has the DNA TGTGCCAGCAGCCCCCGAGCGGGGACAGGCACAGATACGCAGTATTTT. Translated, it gives CASSPRAGTGTDTQYF.

The genes are TRBV29-1 and TRBJ2-5; 7 bases match TRBD2. The CDR3 has 12 residues. Germline V lookup: CDR1 SQVTM, CDR2 ANQGSEA. Here the CDR3 DNA reads TGCAGTGGGGAGGGGACGGGCGAGACCCAGTACTTC. Amino acids: CSGEGTGETQYF. Using reference TRBV29-1 and TRBJ2-5 for the parts outside the CDR3, the full variable domain is SAVISQKPSRDICQRGTSLTIQCQVDSQVTMMFWYRQQPGQSLTLIATANQGSEATYESGFVIDKFPISRPNLTFSTLTVSNMSPEDSSIYLCSGEGTGETQYFGPGTRLLVL.

CDR3 protein: CASSLNLGQTQYF. CDR3 coding DNA: TGTGCCAGCAGCTTAAATCTGGGGCAGACCCAGTACTTC. The rearrangement links TRBV7-2 to TRBJ2-5; possibly TRBD1 for D (5 bases). The CDR3 has 13 residues. The germline gives CDR1 SGHTA, CDR2 FQGNSA. Deletions cut 2 bases from V and 6 bases from J, with 10 bases between. The full variable domain, rest sourced from reference TRBV7-2 and TRBJ2-5, is GAGVSQSPSNKVTEKGKDVELRCDPISGHTALYWYRQSLGQGLEFLIYFQGNSAPDKSGLPSDRFSAERTGGSVSTLTIQRTQQEDSAVYLCASSLNLGQTQYFGPGTRLLVL.

This clone came up a few times. The V and J genes are TRBV27 and TRBJ1-4; D is perhaps TRBD1 (6 bases). V was shortened by 7 bases and J by 5 bases, with 11 bases between the two germline ends. Germline V gene data show CDR1 as MNHEY and CDR2 as SMNVEV (reference sequence). This CDR3 is 13 amino acids long. The CDR3 region has the DNA TGTGCCAGCAAAAACAGGGCAAATGAAAAACTGTTTTTT. It encodes CASKNRANEKLFF.

CDR3: CASSDPRQGMGEKLFF. DNA of the CDR3: TGTGCCAGCAGCGACCCGAGACAGGGGATGGGTGAAAAACTGTTTTTT. The V call is TRBV9, the J call TRBJ1-4; 8 positions match TRBD1. J lost 7 bases, V lost 3 bases, and 11 bases had no gene match. The CDR3 spans 16 residues. Germline V gives CDR1 SGDLS, CDR2 YYNGEE.

This sequence joins TRBV11-3 and TRBJ2-1; D gene ambiguous. Trimming took 0 bases from V and 5 from J, leaving 11 bases between them. This CDR3 contains 15 residues. The germline V gene encodes CDR1 SGHNT and CDR2 YENEEA. Here the CDR3 reads CASSLDPVANNEQFF. DNA of the CDR3: TGTGCCAGCAGCTTAGACCCCGTAGCAAACAATGAGCAGTTCTTC.

The chain recombines TRBV2 with TRBJ2-1, with 13 positions matching TRBD2. V gave up 6 bases and J gave up 5 bases; unmatched junction bases: 7. The CDR3 length is 16 residues. Germline assignment: CDR1 SNHLY and CDR2 FYNNEI. This chain's CDR3 is CASSPNGLAGDNEQFF. For the CDR3, the DNA is TGTGCCAGCAGCCCTAATGGACTAGCGGGGGACAATGAGCAGTTCTTC.

This clone was observed a handful of times. The chain has TRBV5-6 and TRBJ2-7; D not certain. V lost 7 bases to trimming and J lost 4 bases, with 15 bases between them. The length of the CDR3 is 13 residues. Germline-derived CDR1 and CDR2 are SGHDT and YYEEEE. CDR3 bases: TGTGCCAGCTGCCTTGGGCGAAGTTACGAGCAGTACTTC. This translates into CASCLGRSYEQYF.

The chain links TRBV15 to TRBJ1-5; D not resolved. V lost 0 bases and J 5 bases, leaving 2 bases between the germline ends. This CDR3 region has 12 residues. Germline V lookup: CDR1 LNHNV, CDR2 YYDKDF (reference sequence). CDR3 sequence reads: CATSRDHQPQHF. For the CDR3, the DNA is TGTGCCACCAGCAGAGATCATCAGCCCCAGCATTTT.

This clone was counted between two and nine times. The chain combines TRBV30 with TRBJ2-2; 7 bases agree with TRBD2. Germline CDR1 GTSNPN, CDR2 SVGIG (reference sequence). The CDR3 is made up of 14 amino acids. Trimming took 3 bases from V and 5 from J; bases not matched to a gene: 6. CDR3 bases: TGTGCCTGGAGGGCGGGAGAGGTGACCGGGGAGCTGTTTTTT. This gives the protein CAWRAGEVTGELFF.

The rearrangement uses TRBV5-5 and TRBJ2-7, with TRBD1 matching 7 bases. The ends lost 1 base at V and 1 base at J; junction bases unmatched: 5. The CDR3 has 15 residues. Germline V gives CDR1 SGHKS, CDR2 YYEKEE (reference sequence). CDR3 loop: CASSLFGTVSYEQYF. The CDR3 nucleotides read TGTGCCAGCAGCTTGTTCGGGACAGTTTCCTACGAGCAGTACTTC.

The chain has TRBV4-3 and TRBJ1-1; tentatively, D is TRBD1 (5 bases). Germline loops: CDR1 LGHNA, CDR2 YSLEER. V dropped 3 bases and J dropped 0 bases, with 14 bases sitting between them. CDR3 length: 16 amino acids. Here the CDR3 DNA reads TGCGCCAGCAGCCAGGGACGATCCCGGATGAACACTGAAGCTTTCTTT. It is translated as CASSQGRSRMNTEAFF.

The V call is TRBV7-9, the J call TRBJ1-4, with no clear D. Trimming took 4 bases from V and 3 from J, leaving 9 bases between them. The CDR3 is 14 amino acids. Germline CDR1 is SEHNR and CDR2 is FQNEAQ (reference sequence). CDR3 nucleotides: TGTGCCAGCAGCTCTGGGGTAGCTAATGAAAAACTGTTTTTT. Amino acid sequence: CASSSGVANEKLFF.

The chain carries TRBV6-1 and TRBJ1-5; possible D gene TRBD1, 6 bases. This CDR3 contains 13 residues. Germline lookup yields CDR1 MNHNS and CDR2 SASEGT. Trimming left V 8 bases short and J 6 bases short, with 14 bases between. The CDR3 spells CASGTWPGQPQHF. CDR3 sequence (DNA): TGTGCCAGCGGGACATGGCCCGGTCAGCCCCAGCATTTT.

The J gene is TRBJ2-1, the V gene TRBV28, with 12 bases identical to TRBD2. CDR1 is MDHEN, CDR2 SYDVKM, per germline. The CDR3 is made up of 15 amino acids. The V segment lost 5 bases and the J segment 9 bases; nucleotides outside the gene matches: 8. The CDR3 is CASSLSSGRAGEQFF. The CDR3 DNA follows: TGTGCCAGCAGTCTCTCTAGCGGGAGGGCCGGTGAGCAGTTCTTC. The variable domain in full, with the rest retrieved from reference TRBV28 and TRBJ2-1, is DVKVTQSSRYLVKRTGEKVFLECVQDMDHENMFWYRQDPGLGLRLIYFSYDVKMKEKGDIPEGYSVSREKKERFSLILESASTNQTSMYLCASSLSSGRAGEQFFGPGTRLTVL.

The V call is TRBV28, the J call TRBJ2-7, with D possibly being TRBD1 (6 bases). The germline V gene encodes CDR1 MDHEN and CDR2 SYDVKM. Trimming took 3 bases from V and 2 from J, leaving 32 bases between them. This CDR3 region has 21 residues. The CDR3 loop is CASSFLPPRAGAGRATYEQYF. The CDR3 DNA reads TGTGCCAGCAGTTTCCTACCCCCCCGGGCAGGGGCAGGGCGGGCCACCTACGAGCAGTACTTC.

The rearrangement uses TRBV5-1 and TRBJ2-5, with 14 nucleotides matching TRBD2. The CDR3 runs 16 residues. V lost 4 bases to trimming and J lost 5 bases; unmatched junction nucleotides: 7. The germline V gene encodes CDR1 SGHRS and CDR2 YFSETQ. This CDR3 reads CASSLGTSGSGETQYF. In DNA form, the CDR3 reads TGCGCCAGCAGCCTCGGGACTAGCGGGAGTGGGGAGACCCAGTACTTC.

The chain links TRBV5-1 to TRBJ1-2; D is unresolved. Germline CDR1 reads SGHRS; CDR2 reads YFSETQ. With 0 bases removed from V and 8 bases from J, the gap between germline ends came to 8 bases. The CDR3 consists of 12 residues. The CDR3 loop reads CASSLAGGGYTF. The CDR3 nucleotides read TGCGCCAGCAGCTTGGCCGGTGGGGGCTACACCTTC.

The chain is built from TRBV7-3 and TRBJ1-1, with 7 bases lining up with TRBD1. The CDR3 sequence is 14 residues long. CDR1 and CDR2 from the germline V gene are SGHTA and FQGTGA. Trimming cost V 5 bases and J 0 bases; bases outside gene matches: 3. In DNA, the CDR3 is TGTGCCAGCAGCCCCGGGACAGTGAACACTGAAGCTTTCTTT. Translation: CASSPGTVNTEAFF. Filled out from reference TRBV7-3 and TRBJ1-1, the complete variable domain reads GAGVSQTPSNKVTEKGKYVELRCDPISGHTALYWYRQSLGQGPEFLIYFQGTGAADDSGLPNDRFFAVRPEGSVSTLKIQRTERGDSAVYLCASSPGTVNTEAFFGQGTRLTVV.

The chain joins TRBV7-2 to TRBJ2-5; 8 nucleotides line up with TRBD2. CDR3 length: 18 amino acids. V trimming: 1 base; J trimming: 4 bases; junction bases outside the gene matches: 14. Germline assignment: CDR1 SGHTA and CDR2 FQGNSA. The DNA for the CDR3 is TGTGCCAGCAGCTTAGTTAGGAGCGGGGGAAGTTCCGCAGAGACCCAGTACTTC. Residues: CASSLVRSGGSSAETQYF. The full variable domain, rest sourced from reference TRBV7-2 and TRBJ2-5, is GAGVSQSPSNKVTEKGKDVELRCDPISGHTALYWYRQSLGQGLEFLIYFQGNSAPDKSGLPSDRFSAERTGGSVSTLTIQRTQQEDSAVYLCASSLVRSGGSSAETQYFGPGTRLLVL.

The rearrangement uses TRBV7-9 and TRBJ2-7; D gene unclear. CDR1 is SEHNR and CDR2 is FQNEAQ in the germline V gene (reference sequence). The CDR3 is 18 amino acids. The V end lost 8 bases, the J end lost 2 bases, and 28 bases lay between the germline ends. CDR3: CASDGFDLLKSATYEQYF. The CDR3 nucleotides are TGTGCCAGCGACGGTTTTGACCTACTTAAAAGCGCAACCTACGAGCAGTACTTC.

The chain recombines TRBV28 with TRBJ1-5; D not resolved. Germline CDR1 MDHEN, CDR2 SYDVKM. This CDR3 spans 13 amino acids. V was pared by 5 bases and J by 4 bases, with 9 bases between. The CDR3: CASSPNPNQPQHF. The DNA for the CDR3 is TGTGCCAGCAGTCCGAATCCAAATCAGCCCCAGCATTTT. The full variable domain, rest sourced from reference TRBV28 and TRBJ1-5, is DVKVTQSSRYLVKRTGEKVFLECVQDMDHENMFWYRQDPGLGLRLIYFSYDVKMKEKGDIPEGYSVSREKKERFSLILESASTNQTSMYLCASSPNPNQPQHFGDGTRLSIL.

V usage is TRBV7-9 and J usage is TRBJ1-2, with D perhaps matching TRBD1 (6 bases). This CDR3 has 15 amino acids. V was trimmed by 4 bases and J by 5 bases, leaving 17 bases between them. The V gene's germline CDR1 is SEHNR and CDR2 FQNEAQ (reference sequence). The CDR3 coding sequence is TGTGCCAGCAGCTCCAGAGACAGGCCGGGGTATGGCTACACCTTC. Residues: CASSSRDRPGYGYTF. Supplemented by reference TRBV7-9 and TRBJ1-2, the full variable domain reads DTGVSQNPRHKITKRGQNVTFRCDPISEHNRLYWYRQTLGQGPEFLTYFQNEAQLEKSRLLSDRFSAERPKGSFSTLEIQRTEQGDSAMYLCASSSRDRPGYGYTFGSGTRLTVV.

The rearrangement links TRBV6-5 to TRBJ2-7; D uncertain. The V end lost 2 bases, the J end lost 0 bases, and 5 bases lay between the germline ends. The germline V gene has CDR1 MNHEY and CDR2 SVGAGI. CDR3 size: 13 residues. The CDR3 protein is CASSYADSYEQYF. The CDR3 nucleotides are TGTGCCAGCAGTTACGCCGACTCCTACGAGCAGTACTTC.

CDR3 residues: CASSLQLRETQYF. The DNA of the CDR3 is TGTGCCAGCAGCTTACAATTAAGGGAGACCCAGTACTTC. The chain joins TRBV11-2 to TRBJ2-5; no clear D gene. The CDR3 has 13 residues. The V end was cut by 2 bases, the J end by 5 bases, with 9 bases between. Germline V lookup: CDR1 SGHAT, CDR2 FQNNGV.

This chain uses TRBV15 with TRBJ1-3; D uncertain. The germline V gene has CDR1 LNHNV and CDR2 YYDKDF (reference sequence). The V and J ends lost 0 bases and 0 bases respectively, with 9 bases between them. There are 16 residues in the CDR3. The CDR3 here is CATSRDPRLSGNTIYF. CDR3 DNA: TGTGCCACCAGCAGAGATCCCCGCCTCTCTGGAAACACCATATATTTT.